This T cell receptor (beta chain) was documented in a study of cytomegalovirus exposure and HLA in healthy donors. As for the study in general: A previous analysis identified approximately 120 million unique TCR beta sequences derived from roughly 180 million T cells. Study-wide findings and caveats: Per a later analysis, HLA-associated TCR beta chains showed more clonal expansion than other, equally common TCR beta chains. Using a false discovery rate of 0.05, a later analysis showed that 16,951 TCR beta sequences were associated with HLA alleles.

PCR primers comprised 60 Vbeta and 13 Jbeta primers. Clones were sequenced by immunoSEQ multiplex PCR, and TCRdb holds only the in-frame ones, with some missing. The sample shows more than 85,000 clones, approximately 82% of them seen only once. V shed 6 bases and J shed 0 bases, with 11 bases lying between them. The CDR3 contains 14 residues. CDR1 and CDR2 (germline): SGHAT, FQDESV (reference sequence). About this clone itself: The target antigen is unknown.

Material: PBMCs. The TCR sequence derives from a man aged 25 to 40 in good health and CMV-seropositive. The genes are TRBV11-1 and TRBJ1-1; D might be TRBD1 (5 bases). The CDR3 DNA reads TGTGCCAGCAGTCCAGGGTATTTGAACACTGAAGCTTTCTTT. This codes for CASSPGYLNTEAFF.